The T cell receptor beta chain under discussion was sequenced for a study of persistence of HIV-infected CD4 T cells. Study-wide background: A median of 8 years of suppressive ART preceded sampling. Blood samples, up to 180 mL, came from multiple time points, except two leukapheresis donors sampled once.

The germline V gene encodes CDR1 MGHRA and CDR2 YSYEKL. CDR3 length: 15 amino acids. Trimming at V came to 2 bases and at J to 9 bases, leaving 6 bases not matched to a gene. The stimulus was an HIV-1 Gag 15-mer peptide pool, roughly 1 ug/peptide/mL. Sorting selected CD4+ T cells upregulating both CD40 ligand and CD69. Donors had CD4+ T cell counts above 400 cells/uL and were CMV-seropositive. CD8-depleted PBMCs were stimulated less than 20 hours with anti-CD28/CD49d costimulation, CD40-blocking antibody and enfuvirtide. With respect to this clone: The antigen is unknown.

The immunoSEQ assay was version 4, run in survey mode. Only in-frame clones appear in the TCRdb table, and some are missing; sequencing was by immunoSEQ multiplex PCR. The data contain under 20,000 clones, 65% of them singletons. Sequencing was performed on CD4+ T cells sorted from PBMCs after roughly 18-hour stimulation, taken from a patient who received antiretroviral therapy. The rearrangement joins TRBV4-1 to TRBJ1-6; 8 positions match TRBD1. This receptor was obtained from an adult woman with HIV who was CMV-seropositive. The CDR3 nucleotides are TGCGCCAGCAGCCAATCCGGGACAGGACGTTCACCCCTCCACTTT. Protein product: CASSQSGTGRSPLHF.